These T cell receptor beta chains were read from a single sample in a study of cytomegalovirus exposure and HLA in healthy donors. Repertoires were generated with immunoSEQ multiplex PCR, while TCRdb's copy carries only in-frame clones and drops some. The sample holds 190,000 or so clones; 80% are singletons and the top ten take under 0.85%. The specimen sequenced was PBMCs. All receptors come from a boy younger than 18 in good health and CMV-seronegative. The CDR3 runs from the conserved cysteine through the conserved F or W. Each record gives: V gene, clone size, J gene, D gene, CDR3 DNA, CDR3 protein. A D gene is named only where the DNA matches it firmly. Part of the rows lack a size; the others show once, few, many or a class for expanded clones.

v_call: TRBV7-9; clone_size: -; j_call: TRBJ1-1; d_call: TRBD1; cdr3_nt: TGTTCCAGCAGCTCCTCGGACAGGCCCCCCGTCACTGAAGCTTTCTTT; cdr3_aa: CSSSSSDRPPVTEAFF
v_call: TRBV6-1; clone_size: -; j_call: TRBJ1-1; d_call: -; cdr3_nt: TGTGCCAGCAGCGGACCCCCCGCGGGGGTCACTGAAGCTTTCTTT; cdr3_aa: CASSGPPAGVTEAFF
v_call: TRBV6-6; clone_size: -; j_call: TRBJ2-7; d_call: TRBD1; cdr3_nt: TGTGCCAGCAGTTACGCGTCCGGGACAGGGGGCAAAGGAGGGATCTTC; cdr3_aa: CASSYASGTGGKGGIF
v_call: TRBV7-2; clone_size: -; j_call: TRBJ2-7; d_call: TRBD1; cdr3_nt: TGTGCCAGCAGCCCAAGACAGGGGATCTACGAGCAGTACTTC; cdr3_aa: CASSPRQGIYEQYF
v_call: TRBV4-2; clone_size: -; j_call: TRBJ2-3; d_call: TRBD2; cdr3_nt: TGTGCCAGCAGCCAAGAGGCGGGAGCGCGCACAGATACGCAGTATTTT; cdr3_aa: CASSQEAGARTDTQYF
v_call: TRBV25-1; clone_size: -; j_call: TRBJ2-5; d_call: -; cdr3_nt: TGTGCCAGCAGTAACGGTTGGGAGACCCAGTACTTC; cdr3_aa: CASSNGWETQYF
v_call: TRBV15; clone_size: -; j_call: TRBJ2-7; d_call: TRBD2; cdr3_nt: TGTGCCACCAGCCCTATAGACCGGGGGGAGCCCCCCTACGAGCAGTACTTC; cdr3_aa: CATSPIDRGEPPYEQYF
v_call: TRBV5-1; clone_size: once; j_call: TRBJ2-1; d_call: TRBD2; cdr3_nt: TGCGCCAGCAGCTTGGGACTAGCGGGGGGGCACAATGAGCAGTTCTTC; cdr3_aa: CASSLGLAGGHNEQFF
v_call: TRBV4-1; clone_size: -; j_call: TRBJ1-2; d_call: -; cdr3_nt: TGCGCCAGCAGCCAAGGGGGAAGGGGGTATTGGGGCTACACCTTC; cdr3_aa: CASSQGGRGYWGYTF
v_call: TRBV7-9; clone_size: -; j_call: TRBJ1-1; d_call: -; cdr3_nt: TGTGCCAGCAGCTTAGCCCGAGGCATCACTGAAGCTTTCTTT; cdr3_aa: CASSLARGITEAFF
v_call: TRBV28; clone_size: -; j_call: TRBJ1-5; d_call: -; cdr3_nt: TGTGCCAGCAGCCTCATCCGGAGGGATCAGCCCCAGCATTTT; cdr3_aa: CASSLIRRDQPQHF
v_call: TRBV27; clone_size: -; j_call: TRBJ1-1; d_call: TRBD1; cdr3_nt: TGTGCCAGCAGTTCGGCCGGGACAGATTACACTGAAGCTTTCTTT; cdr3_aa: CASSSAGTDYTEAFF
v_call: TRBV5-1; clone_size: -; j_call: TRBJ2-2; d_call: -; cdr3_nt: TGCGCCAGCAGCTTGGCGTATGGGTCAGGGACAACGAACACCGGGGAGCTGTTTTTT; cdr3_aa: CASSLAYGSGTTNTGELFF
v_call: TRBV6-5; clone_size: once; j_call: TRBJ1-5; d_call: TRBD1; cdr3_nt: TGTGCCAGCAGTTACGGGCAGGGGGGCAATCAGCCCCAGCATTTT; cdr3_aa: CASSYGQGGNQPQHF